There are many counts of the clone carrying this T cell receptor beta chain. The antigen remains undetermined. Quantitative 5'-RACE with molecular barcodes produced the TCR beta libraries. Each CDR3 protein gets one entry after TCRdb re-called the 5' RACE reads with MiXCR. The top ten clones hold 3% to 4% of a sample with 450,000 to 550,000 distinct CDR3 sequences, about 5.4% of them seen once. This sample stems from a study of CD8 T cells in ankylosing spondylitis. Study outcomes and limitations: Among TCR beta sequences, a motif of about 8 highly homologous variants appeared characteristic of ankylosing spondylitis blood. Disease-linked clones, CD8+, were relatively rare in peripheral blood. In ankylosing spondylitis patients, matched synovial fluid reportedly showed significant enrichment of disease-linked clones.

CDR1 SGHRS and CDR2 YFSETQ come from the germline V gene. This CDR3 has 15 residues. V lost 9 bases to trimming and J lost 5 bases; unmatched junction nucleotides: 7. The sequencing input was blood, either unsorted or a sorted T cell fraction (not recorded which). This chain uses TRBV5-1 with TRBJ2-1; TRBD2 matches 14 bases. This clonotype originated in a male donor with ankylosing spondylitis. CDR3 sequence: CATHPGLAGDNEQFF. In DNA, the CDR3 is TGCGCCACCCATCCGGGACTAGCGGGAGACAATGAGCAGTTCTTC.